This T cell receptor beta chain stems from a study of CD8 T cells in ankylosing spondylitis. Study-wide results and limits: Previous work reported some of these motif variants in the synovial fluid and blood of reactive arthritis. The study looked at matched synovial fluid samples from ankylosing spondylitis patients. Disease-linked clones were reported to be significantly enriched there. Ankylosing spondylitis blood appeared to be characterized by a TCR beta motif of 8 or 9 highly homologous variants. In peripheral blood, disease-linked CD8+ clones occurred at relatively low frequencies.

The TCR beta libraries were generated through quantitative 5'-RACE incorporating molecular barcodes. A single record per CDR3 protein comes from TCRdb applying MiXCR to the 5' RACE reads. The profile shows fewer than 650,000 distinct CDR3 sequences, approximately 12% of them singletons. This clonotype was picked up many times. What it binds is unknown. The germline V and J ends were trimmed by 1 base and 4 bases, with 1 base remaining between them. The CDR3 runs to 11 residues. Germline V CDR1 and CDR2: LGHDT, YNNKEL (reference sequence). The sequence derives from a male donor with ankylosing spondylitis. Sequenced: blood, either unsorted or a sorted T cell fraction (not recorded which). This chain connects TRBV3-1 to TRBJ2-5, with D unclear. CDR3 loop: CASSQGETQYF. CDR3 in DNA: TGTGCCAGCAGCCAAGGAGAGACCCAGTACTTC.